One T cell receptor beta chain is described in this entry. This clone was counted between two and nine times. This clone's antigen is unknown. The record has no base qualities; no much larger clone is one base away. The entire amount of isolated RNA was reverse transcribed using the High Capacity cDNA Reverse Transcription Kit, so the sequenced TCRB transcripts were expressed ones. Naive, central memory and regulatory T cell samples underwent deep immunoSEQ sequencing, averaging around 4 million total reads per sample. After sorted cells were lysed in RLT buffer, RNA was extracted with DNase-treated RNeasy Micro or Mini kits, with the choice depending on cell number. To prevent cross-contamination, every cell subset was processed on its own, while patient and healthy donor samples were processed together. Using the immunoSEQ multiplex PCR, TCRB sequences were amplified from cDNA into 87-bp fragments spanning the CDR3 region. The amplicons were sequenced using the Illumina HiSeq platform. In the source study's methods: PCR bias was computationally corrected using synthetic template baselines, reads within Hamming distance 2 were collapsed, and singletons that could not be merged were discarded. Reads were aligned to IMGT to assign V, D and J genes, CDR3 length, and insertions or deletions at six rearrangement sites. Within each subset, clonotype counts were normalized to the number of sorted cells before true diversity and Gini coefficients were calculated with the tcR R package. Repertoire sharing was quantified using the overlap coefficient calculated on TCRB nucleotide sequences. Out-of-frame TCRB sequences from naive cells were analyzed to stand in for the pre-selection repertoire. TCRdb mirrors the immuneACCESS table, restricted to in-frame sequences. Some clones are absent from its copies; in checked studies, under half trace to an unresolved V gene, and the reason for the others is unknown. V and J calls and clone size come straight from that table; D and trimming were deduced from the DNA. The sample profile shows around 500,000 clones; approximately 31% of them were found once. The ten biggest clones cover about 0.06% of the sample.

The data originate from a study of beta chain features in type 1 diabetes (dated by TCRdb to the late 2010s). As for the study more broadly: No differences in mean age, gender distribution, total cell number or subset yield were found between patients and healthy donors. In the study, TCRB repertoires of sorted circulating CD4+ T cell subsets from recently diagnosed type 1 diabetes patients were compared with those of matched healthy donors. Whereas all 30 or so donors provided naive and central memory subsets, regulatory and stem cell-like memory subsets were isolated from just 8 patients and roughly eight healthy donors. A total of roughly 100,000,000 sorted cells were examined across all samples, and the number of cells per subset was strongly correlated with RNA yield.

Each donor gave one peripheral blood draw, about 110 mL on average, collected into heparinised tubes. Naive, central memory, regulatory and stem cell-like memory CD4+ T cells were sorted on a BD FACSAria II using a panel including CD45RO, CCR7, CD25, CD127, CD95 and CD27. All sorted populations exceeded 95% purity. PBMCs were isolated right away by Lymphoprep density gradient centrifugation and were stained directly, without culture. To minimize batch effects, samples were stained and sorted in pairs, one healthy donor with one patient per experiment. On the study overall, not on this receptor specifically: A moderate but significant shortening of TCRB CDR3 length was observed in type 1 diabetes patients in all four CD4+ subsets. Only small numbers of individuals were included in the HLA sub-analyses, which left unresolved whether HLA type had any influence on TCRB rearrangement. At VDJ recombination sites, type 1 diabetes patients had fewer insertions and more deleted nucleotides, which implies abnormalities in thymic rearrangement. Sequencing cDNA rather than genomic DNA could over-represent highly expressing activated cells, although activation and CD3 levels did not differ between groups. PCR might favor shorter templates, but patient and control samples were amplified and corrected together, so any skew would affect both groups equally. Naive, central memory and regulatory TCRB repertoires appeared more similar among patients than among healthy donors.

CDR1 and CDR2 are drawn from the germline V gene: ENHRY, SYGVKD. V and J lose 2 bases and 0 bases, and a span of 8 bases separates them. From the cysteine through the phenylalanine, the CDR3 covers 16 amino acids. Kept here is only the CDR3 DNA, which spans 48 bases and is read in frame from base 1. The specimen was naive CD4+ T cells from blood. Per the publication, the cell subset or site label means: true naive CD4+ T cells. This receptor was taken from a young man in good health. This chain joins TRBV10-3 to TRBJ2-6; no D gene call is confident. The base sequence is TGTGCCATCAGTGAGCCTGGGGTCTCTGGGGCCAACGTCCTGACTTTC. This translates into CAISEPGVSGANVLTF.